The next 10 T cell receptor beta chains were all read from a single sample in a study of human T cells and chemical hapten exposure. TCRdb fed the RACE reads into MiXCR, producing one record per CDR3 protein. This table holds roughly 84,000 distinct CDR3 sequences, about a tenth found once. The time point is: patch test 3, about 24 weeks after DPC sensitization. Noted treatment: therapeutic diphenylcyclopropenone sensitization with weekly scalp DPC. Source: whole blood, taken in connection with sensitization to the hapten diphenylcyclopropenone (DPC). All receptors come from a woman aged 45-65 years with alopecia areata. Some clones in this sample may be carry-over from other donors' samples.

The chain has TRBV6-5 and TRBJ1-1; D is possibly TRBD1 (6 bases). Trimming left V 5 bases short and J 3 bases short, with 19 bases between. This CDR3 spans 16 amino acids. In germline, CDR1 is MNHEY, CDR2 SVGAGI. DNA of the CDR3: TGTGCCAGCAGTCACCTTCAGGGGCCTCCCCACACTGAAGCTTTCTTT. It is translated as CASSHLQGPPHTEAFF.

At least ten counts were recorded for this clonotype. The rearrangement links TRBV2 to TRBJ1-1; D is ambiguous. The CDR3 contains 12 residues. Germline loops: CDR1 SNHLY, CDR2 FYNNEI. V lost 6 bases and J 3 bases, leaving 8 bases between the germline ends. The CDR3 DNA sequence: TGTGCCAGCAGCTGGGCCTACACTGAAGCTTTCTTT. Protein sequence: CASSWAYTEAFF.

This clonotype was observed at least ten times. V usage is TRBV18 and J usage is TRBJ2-7; D remains unclear. The CDR3 covers 14 residues. V lost 4 bases and J lost 4, with 14 bases in between. CDR1 and CDR2 from the germline V gene are KGHSH and LQKENI. The CDR3: CASSLLETGYEQYF. CDR3 nucleotides: TGTGCCAGCTCACTCCTAGAGACCGGATACGAGCAGTACTTC.

This clonotype was counted between two and nine times. V and J are TRBV12-3 or TRBV12-4 and TRBJ1-2; the D is unclear. V was pared by 3 bases and J by 8 bases, with 10 bases between. This CDR3 has 12 amino acids. The CDR3 DNA sequence: TGTGCCAGCAGTTTGACGTCTGGGGGCTACACCTTC. Its translation: CASSLTSGGYTF.

This clonotype was observed at least ten times. This chain links TRBV14 with TRBJ2-7; no clear D gene. Trimming left V 1 base short and J 2 bases short, with 9 bases between. CDR3 length: 14 amino acids. Germline CDR1 reads SGHDN; CDR2 reads FVKESK. Here the CDR3 reads CASSQVLQTYEQYF. The CDR3 DNA follows: TGTGCCAGCAGCCAAGTTTTACAGACCTACGAGCAGTACTTC.

The genes are TRBV20-1 and TRBJ2-3, with 11 bases identical to TRBD2. CDR1 and CDR2 (germline): DFQATT, SNEGSKA (reference sequence). The CDR3 extends over 15 amino acids. The junction had 10 bases not matched to a gene; V was cut back by 6 bases and J by 5 bases. CDR3 nucleotides: TGCAGTGCCCTCCTCACTAGCGGGAGAGGAGATACGCAGTATTTT. Amino acid sequence: CSALLTSGRGDTQYF.

In its sample, this clonotype was seen many times. This rearrangement joins TRBV7-8 to TRBJ1-2; 8 bases map to TRBD1. V lost 5 bases and J lost 7; bases outside the gene matches: 6. The CDR3 contains 13 residues. Germline CDR1 is SGHVS and CDR2 is FQNEAQ. Written as DNA, the CDR3 is TGTGCCAGCAGCCGCGACAGGGGAAGTGGCTACACCTTC. It yields the protein CASSRDRGSGYTF.

This clonotype has just a few counts. This chain joins TRBV7-2 and TRBJ1-1, with D unresolved. Germline CDR1 is SGHTA and CDR2 is FQGNSA. The CDR3 is 13 residues long. The V gene lost 1 base and the J gene lost 4 bases, with 7 bases spanning the gap. The CDR3 coding sequence is TGTGCCAGCAGCTTAGATTTCGTCACTGAAGCTTTCTTT. It encodes CASSLDFVTEAFF.

The sample holds many counts of this clonotype. This chain links TRBV12-3 or TRBV12-4 with TRBJ2-3; D not certain. Deletions cut 4 bases from V and 8 bases from J, with 10 bases between. This CDR3 region has 12 residues. Written as DNA, the CDR3 is TGTGCCAGCAGTTCCTCCTCCTCTACGCAGTATTTT. Its protein product is CASSSSSSTQYF.

The chain recombines TRBV29-1 with TRBJ2-7, with 11 bases lining up with TRBD2. The CDR3 has 17 residues. The germline gives CDR1 SQVTM, CDR2 ANQGSEA. The J segment lost 2 bases and the V segment lost 0 bases, leaving 9 bases of the junction unmatched. The chain's CDR3 is CSVEDGGLADLTYEQYF. The DNA for the CDR3 is TGCAGCGTTGAAGACGGGGGACTAGCGGATTTGACCTACGAGCAGTACTTC.